The 31 T cell receptor beta chains below come from one sample, sequenced in a study of OX40 agonist ivuxolimab in advanced cancers. Assay: immunoSEQ multiplex PCR; the TCRdb copy retains only in-frame clones and omits some. The table includes about 73,000 clones, 80% to 95% detected once. This specimen consisted of CD4+ or CD8+ T cells sorted from blood, obtained in a trial of the OX40 agonist ivuxolimab. These receptors all stem from an adult with an advanced solid tumor such as melanoma, head and neck, liver or kidney cancer.

The chain is built from TRBV11-3 and TRBJ2-5, with 8 bases that match TRBD1. CDR3 length equals 14 residues. The junction had 11 bases not matched to a gene; V was cut back by 9 bases and J by 5 bases. Germline CDR1 reads SGHNT; CDR2 reads YENEEA. In DNA, the CDR3 is TGTGCCAGTAGGCAGGGGGCCGGGAAGGAGACCCAGTACTTC. As protein: CASRQGAGKETQYF. The full variable domain, in which reference TRBV11-3 and TRBJ2-5 provide the parts outside the CDR3, is EAGVVQSPRYKIIEKKQPVAFWCNPISGHNTLYWYLQNLGQGPELLIRYENEEAVDDSQLPKDRFSAERLKGVDSTLKIQPAELGDSAVYLCASRQGAGKETQYFGPGTRLLVL.

In its sample, this clone was seen once. V is TRBV11-1 and J is TRBJ2-3; TRBD1 matches at 8 bases. Germline loops: CDR1 SGHAT, CDR2 FQDESV (reference sequence). The CDR3 contains 15 residues. V trimming: 5 bases; J trimming: 2 bases; junction bases outside the gene matches: 6. The CDR3 DNA reads as TGTGCCAGCAGCGTCGACAGGGGTTACACAGATACGCAGTATTTT. It codes for CASSVDRGYTDTQYF.

The rearrangement links TRBV5-1 to TRBJ2-2; D could derive from TRBD1 or TRBD2 (5 bases each). This CDR3 is built from 12 residues. Germline lookup yields CDR1 SGHRS and CDR2 YFSETQ. The ends were cut back, 6 bases at V and 7 bases at J, with 10 bases in the middle. CDR3 DNA sequence: TGCGCCAGCACTAGAGGGGTCGGGGAGCTGTTTTTT. Residues: CASTRGVGELFF.

Regarding this clone: An end of the junction differs from the germline gene, which may be a read error. This chain connects TRBV27 to TRBJ2-2; D might be TRBD1 or TRBD2, each matching 6 bases. The CDR3 loop spans 14 amino acids. The germline V gene encodes CDR1 MNHEY and CDR2 SMNVEV (reference sequence). This chain's CDR3 is CASNLRRGSGELFF. CDR3 DNA sequence: TGTGCCAGCAATTTACGGAGGGGGTCCGGGGAGCTGTTTTTT.

V gene TRBV7-2 combines with J gene TRBJ2-7; D is tentatively TRBD1 or TRBD2 (6 bases each). CDR1 and CDR2 from the germline V gene are SGHTA and FQGNSA. The ends were cut back, 4 bases at V and 5 bases at J, with 18 bases in the middle. This CDR3 has 15 amino acids. CDR3 region: CASSSYRAGRHEQYF. The CDR3 DNA is TGTGCCAGCAGCTCGTACAGGGCGGGGAGGCACGAGCAGTACTTC.

The rearrangement joins TRBV15 to TRBJ2-1; 10 nucleotides line up with TRBD2. The CDR3 consists of 17 residues. Trimming removed 7 bases from V and 4 bases from J; junction bases left unmatched: 13. Germline values: CDR1 LNHNV, CDR2 YYDKDF (reference sequence). The CDR3 reads CATKRSLAGRGYNEQFF. The DNA of the CDR3 is TGTGCCACCAAACGGTCACTAGCGGGAAGGGGTTACAATGAGCAGTTCTTC.

The J gene is TRBJ2-1, the V gene TRBV14; the D is unclear. The V gene lost 2 bases and the J gene lost 1 base, with 12 bases spanning the gap. The CDR3 runs to 16 residues. Per germline, CDR1 SGHDN and CDR2 FVKESK. CDR3: CASSQLMASSYNEQFF. CDR3 coding DNA: TGTGCCAGCAGCCAATTGATGGCGTCTTCCTACAATGAGCAGTTCTTC.

A few counts support this clone. The chain employs TRBV27 and TRBJ2-7; 9 nucleotides match TRBD2. CDR1 MNHEY and CDR2 SMNVEV come from the germline V gene (reference sequence). The junction had 5 bases not matched to a gene; V was cut back by 2 bases and J by 0 bases. This CDR3 is built from 16 residues. The CDR3 sequence is CASSLRLAANSYEQYF. For the CDR3, the DNA is TGTGCCAGCAGTTTACGACTAGCGGCCAACTCCTACGAGCAGTACTTC.

This clone is a singleton in its sample. The chain couples TRBV2 to TRBJ1-3, with D possibly matching TRBD1 (5 bases). The CDR3 is made up of 15 amino acids. Looked up from germline, CDR1 is SNHLY and CDR2 is FYNNEI. V shed 2 bases and J shed 4 bases, with 12 bases lying between them. The CDR3 DNA follows: TGTGCCAGCAGTGAACTTCGGGGGACGGGAAACACCATATATTTT. Protein: CASSELRGTGNTIYF.

The chain recombines TRBV30 with TRBJ2-1; no firm D call. The CDR3 is made up of 11 amino acids. The germline V gene encodes CDR1 GTSNPN and CDR2 SVGIG (reference sequence). V lost 6 bases and J lost 12, with 15 bases in between. CDR3 nucleotides: TGTGCCTGTGACACCCGGAAGGGGCAGTTCTTC. It is translated as CACDTRKGQFF.

The chain links TRBV7-2 to TRBJ1-1; the D gene is possibly TRBD1 (6 bases). CDR3 length equals 15 residues. V dropped 3 bases and J dropped 3 bases, with 14 bases sitting between them. Germline CDR1 reads SGHTA; CDR2 reads FQGNSA. The CDR3 protein is CASSFGTNIDTEAFF. CDR3 sequence (DNA): TGTGCCAGCAGCTTCGGGACAAATATAGACACTGAAGCTTTCTTT.

The J gene is TRBJ1-2, the V gene TRBV18; TRBD1 might be the D (6 bases). The CDR3 sequence is 16 residues long. Trimming pared 3 bases from V and 1 base from J, leaving 15 bases between. Germline loops: CDR1 KGHSH, CDR2 LQKENI. CDR3 sequence (DNA): TGTGCCAGCTCACCTTCCTCAGGGGAGGGTAACTATGGCTACACCTTC. Translating it yields CASSPSSGEGNYGYTF.

The V and J genes are TRBV6-4 and TRBJ2-7; 10 bases fit TRBD1. Trimming cost V 6 bases and J 1 base; bases outside gene matches: 12. The CDR3 runs to 17 residues. Per germline, CDR1 MRHNA and CDR2 SNTAGT. In DNA, the CDR3 is TGTGCCAGCAGCGCCAGGGACAGGGGAGGCGAGTCCTACGAGCAGTACTTC. Amino acid sequence: CASSARDRGGESYEQYF.

This chain joins TRBV27 and TRBJ2-2, with TRBD2 identical over 8 bases. V was pared by 5 bases and J by 5 bases, with 4 bases of the junction left unmatched. The CDR3 contains 14 residues. CDR1 MNHEY and CDR2 SMNVEV come from the germline V gene (reference sequence). CDR3 region: CASSRTGGTGELFF. The CDR3, as DNA: TGTGCCAGCAGTCGGACGGGAGGGACCGGGGAGCTGTTTTTT.

V is TRBV15 and J is TRBJ1-5; no clear D gene. V was trimmed by 1 base and J by 9 bases, leaving 13 bases between them. Looked up from germline, CDR1 is LNHNV and CDR2 is YYDKDF (reference sequence). The CDR3 runs 14 residues. In DNA form, the CDR3 reads TGTGCCACCAGCAGAGGCCAGGTTTTCCTGCCCCAGCATTTT. This codes for CATSRGQVFLPQHF.

The chain is built from TRBV5-1 and TRBJ2-4, with TRBD2 as a possible D gene (6 bases). Trimming took off 0 bases at V and 7 bases at J, with 11 bases between the two ends. The CDR3 covers 14 residues. In germline, CDR1 is SGHRS, CDR2 YFSETQ. CDR3 nucleotides: TGCGCCAGCAGCTTGGTCTCTGGAGGGAACATTCAGTACTTC. Translation gives CASSLVSGGNIQYF.

The CDR3: CASSLDPPYRREKLFF. DNA of the CDR3: TGTGCCAGCAGCTTAGACCCTCCTTACAGGAGAGAAAAACTGTTTTTT. The V call is TRBV7-2, the J call TRBJ1-4, with D perhaps matching TRBD1 (5 bases). Germline CDR1 reads SGHTA; CDR2 reads FQGNSA. Trimming removed 1 base from V and 8 bases from J, with 17 bases in between. The CDR3 length is 16 residues.

This chain uses TRBV7-2 with TRBJ2-1, with D possibly called TRBD1 or TRBD2 (5 bases each). Germline assignment: CDR1 SGHTA and CDR2 FQGNSA. The CDR3 is made up of 12 amino acids. The CDR3: CAAGSLGNEQFF. The CDR3 nucleotides read TGTGCAGCAGGGAGTTTAGGCAATGAGCAGTTCTTC.

This chain joins TRBV7-2 and TRBJ2-3, with D tentatively TRBD2 (6 bases). Germline assignment: CDR1 SGHTA and CDR2 FQGNSA. The CDR3 runs to 15 residues. V was cut by 3 bases and J by 3 bases, with 13 bases left in between. Here the CDR3 DNA reads TGTGCCAGCAGCTTGGGATCGGGAGAGACAGATACGCAGTATTTT. It is translated as CASSLGSGETDTQYF.

This chain joins TRBV28 and TRBJ2-5, with D perhaps being TRBD1 or TRBD2 (6 bases each). The V end was cut by 6 bases, the J end by 10 bases, with 18 bases between. The CDR3 has 13 residues. CDR1 and CDR2 (germline): MDHEN, SYDVKM. This CDR3 reads CASSPLLRGDQYF. The CDR3 DNA sequence: TGTGCCAGCAGCCCCCTCCTTAGGGGGGACCAGTACTTC. The full variable domain, in which reference TRBV28 and TRBJ2-5 provide the parts outside the CDR3, is DVKVTQSSRYLVKRTGEKVFLECVQDMDHENMFWYRQDPGLGLRLIYFSYDVKMKEKGDIPEGYSVSREKKERFSLILESASTNQTSMYLCASSPLLRGDQYFGPGTRLLVL.

The chain uses TRBV7-3 and TRBJ1-2, with 7 bases aligning to TRBD1. Germline CDR1 reads SGHTA; CDR2 reads FQGTGA. Trimming removed 5 bases from V and 4 bases from J; junction bases left unmatched: 10. The CDR3 length is 15 residues. The CDR3 region has the DNA TGTGCCAGCAGCACCCGACAGGGACCGCTCTATGGCTACACCTTC. This gives the protein CASSTRQGPLYGYTF.

The V and J genes are TRBV6-5 and TRBJ2-7; tentative D call: TRBD2 (5 bases). Germline CDR1 MNHEY, CDR2 SVGAGI. V was trimmed by 7 bases and J by 2 bases, leaving 9 bases between them. The CDR3 totals 12 residues. The chain's CDR3 is CASTAGTYEQYF. CDR3 in DNA: TGTGCCAGCACGGCGGGCACCTACGAGCAGTACTTC.

The chain combines TRBV29-1 with TRBJ2-7, with TRBD2 matching 12 bases. Germline V CDR1 and CDR2: SQVTM, ANQGSEA. V lost 4 bases to trimming and J lost 7 bases; unmatched junction nucleotides: 8. CDR3 length: 14 residues. Here the CDR3 DNA reads TGCAGCGTTGGTCGTCTAGCGGGAGGGATAGAGCAGTACTTC. As protein: CSVGRLAGGIEQYF.

The chain uses TRBV6-5 and TRBJ2-1, with 10 bases identical to TRBD2. This CDR3 contains 14 residues. CDR1 is MNHEY, CDR2 SVGAGI, per germline. Unmatched junction bases numbered 4, after V lost 2 bases and J lost 9 bases. The CDR3 region has the DNA TGTGCCAGCAGTTACCTAGCGGGAGCATCTGAGCAGTTCTTC. The encoded protein is CASSYLAGASEQFF.

This chain joins TRBV5-1 and TRBJ2-1; the match to TRBD1 covers 8 bases. The CDR3 is made up of 13 amino acids. V lost 4 bases, J lost 9 bases, and 6 bases stayed unmatched. The germline CDR1 and CDR2 sequences are SGHRS and YFSETQ. DNA for the CDR3: TGCGCCAGCAGCAGACAGGGGCCCCCTGAGCAGTTCTTC. This sequence encodes CASSRQGPPEQFF.

This rearrangement joins TRBV5-1 to TRBJ2-3, with D hard to call. CDR1 and CDR2 (germline): SGHRS, YFSETQ. V lost 0 bases and J lost 0, with 8 bases in between. The CDR3 contains 15 residues. The CDR3 region has the DNA TGCGCCAGCAGCTTGGCCGAGGTTAGCACAGATACGCAGTATTTT. Amino acid sequence: CASSLAEVSTDTQYF.

This chain joins TRBV2 and TRBJ2-7, with 11 bases fitting TRBD1. This CDR3 comprises 14 residues. Germline CDR1 SNHLY, CDR2 FYNNEI. Trimming removed 7 bases from V and 6 bases from J; junction bases left unmatched: 8. This CDR3 reads CASISLGQGAEQYF. The CDR3 region has the DNA TGTGCCAGCATTTCCTTAGGACAGGGGGCCGAGCAGTACTTC.

J is TRBJ2-3 and V is TRBV7-2; TRBD1 agrees at 9 bases. After removal of 5 bases from V and 4 bases from J, the junction contained 4 bases not matched to a gene. CDR1 is SGHTA and CDR2 is FQGNSA in the germline V gene. The CDR3 runs 14 residues. CDR3 nucleotide sequence: TGTGCCAGCAGCCCCGGACAGGGGCCAGATACGCAGTATTTT. Its translation: CASSPGQGPDTQYF.

In this sample, this clone turned up once. The chain carries TRBV6-6 and TRBJ1-2, with 7 positions matching TRBD1. V trimming: 2 bases; J trimming: 0 bases; junction bases outside the gene matches: 3. Germline V gives CDR1 MNHNY, CDR2 SVGAGI (reference sequence). CDR3 length equals 15 residues. The CDR3, as DNA: TGTGCCAGCAGTTACAGGGACAGATCTAACTATGGCTACACCTTC. Residues: CASSYRDRSNYGYTF.

The chain recombines TRBV29-1 with TRBJ2-7, with 7 bases identical to TRBD2. V lost 7 bases, J lost 0 bases, and 3 bases stayed unmatched. Germline V lookup: CDR1 SQVTM, CDR2 ANQGSEA. The CDR3 length is 12 residues. CDR3 sequence: CSAGGGSYEQYF. In nucleotides, the CDR3 is TGCAGCGCCGGCGGGGGCTCCTACGAGCAGTACTTC.

This rearrangement joins TRBV9 to TRBJ2-1, with 14 bases identical to TRBD2. In germline, CDR1 is SGDLS, CDR2 YYNGEE. Germline trimming cut 0 bases from V and 7 bases from J; bases unmatched to any gene: 3. The CDR3 is made up of 16 amino acids. The CDR3 here is CASSVGGLAGVNEQFF. As DNA, the CDR3 is TGTGCCAGCAGCGTAGGGGGACTAGCGGGAGTTAATGAGCAGTTCTTC.